The present entry profiles one T cell receptor beta chain with its context. In the authors' methods: It was from reference gene primer amplification that nucleated cell counts were estimated. Profiled with immunoSEQ multiplex PCR; TCRdb holds only in-frame clones, not every one. V and J calls and clone size come straight from that table; D and trimming were deduced from the DNA. The profile shows 110,000 to 150,000 clones, around nine tenths of them singletons. These data are taken from a study of blood T cell repertoires in COVID-19. Study overall: Samples came from the United States, Italy and Spain, spanning acute and convalescent COVID-19. Sources were T cells, B-cell-depleted T cells, or PBMCs; the material itself was cDNA or gDNA.

Sequencing was done on a sample of peripheral blood. This receptor was identified in a human donor in a cohort sampled during active COVID-19.

Here the CDR3 DNA reads TGCAGCGTTCCCTTTGGGGAGCGCTATGGCTACACCTTC. It encodes CSVPFGERYGYTF. The chain joins TRBV29-1 to TRBJ1-2; D gene unclear. The CDR3 spans 13 residues. The V gene's germline CDR1 is SQVTM and CDR2 ANQGSEA. V was cut by 5 bases and J by 4 bases, with 14 bases left in between.